The 9 T cell receptor beta chains below were found in one sample sequenced in a study of identical twins. TCRdb used MiXCR to reprocess the 5' RACE reads, holding one entry per CDR3 protein. The profile shows about 200,000 distinct CDR3 sequences, roughly a tenth of them singletons. Material: memory (CD45RO+) T cells sorted from blood. These receptors originate from a young woman in good health.

A few counts support this clonotype. The rearrangement uses TRBV4-1 and TRBJ2-7; D might be TRBD2 (5 bases). In germline, CDR1 is MGHRA, CDR2 YSYEKL. Trimming left V 1 base short and J 3 bases short, with 13 bases between. The CDR3 is made up of 15 amino acids. CDR3 sequence: CASSQGPGMDYEQYF. CDR3 in DNA: TGCGCCAGCAGCCAAGGTCCGGGGATGGACTACGAGCAGTACTTC.

A few counts support this clonotype. The chain recombines TRBV20-1 with TRBJ2-3, with 9 bases fitting TRBD2. The CDR3 covers 16 residues. Germline V lookup: CDR1 DFQATT, CDR2 SNEGSKA (reference sequence). The V and J ends lost 5 bases and 2 bases, in that order; junction bases with no gene match: 11. CDR3 sequence: CSAGSIAGETTDTQYF. CDR3 nucleotides: TGCAGTGCTGGGTCTATAGCGGGGGAAACCACAGATACGCAGTATTTT.

The rearrangement uses TRBV6-2 or TRBV6-3 and TRBJ2-1; 9 positions match TRBD2. Germline CDR1 and CDR2: MNHEY and SVGEGT. After removal of 4 bases from V and 9 bases from J, the junction contained 4 bases not matched to a gene. The CDR3 consists of 13 residues. The CDR3 DNA reads as TGTGCCAGCAGTTCGGGGACTAGCCTTGAGCAGTTCTTC. This sequence encodes CASSSGTSLEQFF.

This clonotype came up a few times. The chain links TRBV20-1 to TRBJ2-7; maybe TRBD2 (6 bases). The CDR3 totals 12 residues. Per germline, CDR1 DFQATT and CDR2 SNEGSKA (reference sequence). The V end lost 2 bases, the J end lost 6 bases, and 11 bases lay between the germline ends. This chain's CDR3 is CSARRGLGEQYF. In nucleotides, the CDR3 is TGCAGTGCTAGACGGGGACTCGGCGAGCAGTACTTC.

V gene TRBV5-1 combines with J gene TRBJ2-1; D remains unclear. The CDR3 covers 13 residues. Germline V gene sequence: CDR1 SGHRS, CDR2 YFSETQ. Trimming removed 0 bases from V and 7 bases from J, with 8 bases in between. The CDR3, as DNA: TGCGCCAGCAGCTTGGCCGAAGGAAATGAGCAGTTCTTC. Its protein product is CASSLAEGNEQFF.

This clonotype was seen only a few times. The V and J genes are TRBV20-1 and TRBJ2-5; D is unclear. CDR1 DFQATT and CDR2 SNEGSKA come from the germline V gene (reference sequence). CDR3 length equals 14 residues. The V gene lost 0 bases and the J gene lost 2 bases, with 10 bases spanning the gap. Written as DNA, the CDR3 is TGCAGTGCTAGAGATTGGGCAGATCAAGAGACCCAGTACTTC. This encodes CSARDWADQETQYF.

This clonotype was seen many times. The chain uses TRBV3-1 and TRBJ2-7; TRBD2 might be the D (6 bases). The germline gives CDR1 LGHDT, CDR2 YNNKEL (reference sequence). The CDR3 contains 11 residues. In DNA form, the CDR3 reads TGTGTTGGGGGGATCACCTACGAGCAGTACTTC. Its translation: CVGGITYEQYF.

For this clonotype: Possible read error: a much larger clone is one base away. CDR3 in amino acids: CSARVPDAKNILYF. The CDR3 DNA is TGCAGTGCTAGAGTTCCCGATGCCAAAAACATTCTGTACTTC. J is TRBJ2-4 and V is TRBV20-1, with unresolved D. The CDR3 sequence is 14 residues long. Germline V gives CDR1 DFQATT, CDR2 SNEGSKA (reference sequence).

In its sample, this clonotype was seen a few times. The rearrangement joins TRBV6-2 or TRBV6-3 to TRBJ2-1; the match to TRBD2 covers 15 bases. The junction had 2 bases not matched to a gene; V was cut back by 0 bases and J by 5 bases. Germline lookup yields CDR1 MNHEY and CDR2 SVGEGT. The CDR3 has 17 amino acids. The CDR3 here is CASSYSGLAGGNNEQFF. In DNA form, the CDR3 reads TGTGCCAGCAGTTACTCTGGACTAGCGGGAGGGAACAATGAGCAGTTCTTC.